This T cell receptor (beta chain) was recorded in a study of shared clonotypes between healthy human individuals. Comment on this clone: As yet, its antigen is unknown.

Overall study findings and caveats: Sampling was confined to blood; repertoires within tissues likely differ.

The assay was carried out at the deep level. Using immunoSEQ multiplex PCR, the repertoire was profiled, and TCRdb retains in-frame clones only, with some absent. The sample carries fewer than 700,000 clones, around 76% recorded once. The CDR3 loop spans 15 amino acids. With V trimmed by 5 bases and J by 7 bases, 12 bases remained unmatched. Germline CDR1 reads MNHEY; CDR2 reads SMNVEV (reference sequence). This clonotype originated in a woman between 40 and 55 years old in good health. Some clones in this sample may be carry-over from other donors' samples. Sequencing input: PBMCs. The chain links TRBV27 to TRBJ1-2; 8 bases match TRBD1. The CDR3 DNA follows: TGTGCCAGCAGTCTAAGGGTGACAGGGGCGGGTGGCTACACCTTC. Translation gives CASSLRVTGAGGYTF.